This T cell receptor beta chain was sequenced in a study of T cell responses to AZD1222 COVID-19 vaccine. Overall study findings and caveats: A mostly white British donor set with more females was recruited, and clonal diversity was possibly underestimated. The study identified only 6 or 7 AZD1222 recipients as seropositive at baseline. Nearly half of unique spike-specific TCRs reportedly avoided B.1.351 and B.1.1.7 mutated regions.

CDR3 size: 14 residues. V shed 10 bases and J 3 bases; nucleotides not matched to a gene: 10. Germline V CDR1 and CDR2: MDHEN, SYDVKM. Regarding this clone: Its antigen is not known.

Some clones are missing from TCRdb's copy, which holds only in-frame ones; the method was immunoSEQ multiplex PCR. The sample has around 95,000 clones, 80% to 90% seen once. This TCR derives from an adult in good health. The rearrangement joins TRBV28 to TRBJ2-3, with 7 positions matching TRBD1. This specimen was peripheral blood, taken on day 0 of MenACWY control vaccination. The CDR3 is CATDRAWGTDTQYF. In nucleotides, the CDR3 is TGTGCCACTGACAGGGCCTGGGGAACAGATACGCAGTATTTT.